This TCR beta chain derives from a study of early T cells in non-severe SARS-CoV-2 infection. Germline assignment: CDR1 SGHRS and CDR2 YFSETQ. This CDR3 contains 14 residues. Trimming left V 4 bases short and J 0 bases short, with 11 bases between. This clonotype was found many times. A single record per CDR3 protein comes from TCRdb applying MiXCR to the 5' RACE reads. The data show around 46,000 distinct CDR3 sequences, around 6% seen once. The V call is TRBV5-1, the J call TRBJ2-7; perhaps TRBD2 as D (5 bases). The receptor's source is an adult who was a healthcare worker with PCR-confirmed SARS-CoV-2 infection or an uninfected control (not recorded which). Sequenced sample: whole blood. This chain's CDR3 is CASSIERGSYEQYF. As DNA, the CDR3 is TGCGCCAGCAGCATTGAACGGGGCTCCTACGAGCAGTACTTC.